This TCR beta chain comes out of a study of regulatory T cells in long-lasting Graves disease. Background on the study: Newly diagnosed Graves' patients took antithyroid drugs under 3 months. Study-wide results and caveats: Persistent Graves' patients showed less TCR diversity than newly diagnosed ones.

Stated time point: newly diagnosed GD, antithyroid drugs for less than 3 months. With RNA extracted from PBMCs as input, the TCR library was made. EDTA tubes held roughly 9.9 milliliters of peripheral blood from each patient. Both iRepertoire HTBI primers and Arm-PCR of CDR3 regions were used to build the TCR beta libraries. TCRdb re-analysed the multiplex PCR reads in MiXCR, keeping a single row per CDR3 protein. In the table there are 350,000 to 450,000 distinct CDR3 sequences, approximately 15% of which are singletons. Germline V gives CDR1 GTSNPN, CDR2 SVGIG (reference sequence). The CDR3 covers 12 residues. J lost 1 base, V lost 4 bases, and 1 base had no gene match. This clonotype showed up many times. The antigen is not known. In addition, the sample was reused for a study of T cells in Graves' hyperthyroidism and ophthalmopathy.

The TCR originated in a woman aged 40 to 50 with Graves disease. The chain joins TRBV30 to TRBJ2-7; 7 bases line up with TRBD1. This material consisted of peripheral blood mononuclear cells (PBMCs), taken at new diagnosis, from a patient treated with antithyroid drugs. Here the CDR3 reads CAWTGGSYEQYF. The CDR3 DNA reads TGTGCCTGGACAGGGGGTTCCTACGAGCAGTACTTC.